The table lists the clone carrying this T cell receptor beta chain with a few counts. No antigen is known for it. The data were obtained in a study of molecular identifiers for immune sequencing clone quantification. The sorting of naive CD8 T cells used the CD8+CD4-CCR7+CD45RA+ phenotype. CDR3 length: 16 residues. The V and J ends lost 3 bases and 3 bases respectively, with 18 bases between them. The germline gives CDR1 SGHDN, CDR2 FVKESK. General observations from the study: Barcode collisions between identical TCR molecules could shrink estimates of highly expanded clone sizes.

Methods described previously were used for bulk TCR libraries, and listed TCR primers were applied. MiXCR, applied by TCRdb to the PCR reads, yields one record per CDR3 protein. The sample gives 490,000 or so distinct CDR3 sequences, approximately 25% of which show up once; around 0.79% is in the top ten. The chain employs TRBV14 and TRBJ2-7; the D is unclear. The clonotype was recovered from a human donor in good health. Some libraries in this study had Jurkat cell RNA spiked in. The sequenced material came from naive CD8+ T cells from blood, with Jurkat cell RNA spiked in. Subset indicated: FACS-sorted CD8+CD4-CCR7+CD45RA+ naive T cells. The CDR3 loop is CASSHFSVTLGYEQYF. The CDR3, as DNA: TGTGCCAGCAGCCATTTTAGTGTTACCCTGGGCTACGAGCAGTACTTC.